One and the same sample provided the 17 T cell receptor beta chains below, sequenced in a study of shared clonotypes between healthy human individuals. The protocol was immunoSEQ multiplex PCR, while the TCRdb copy is restricted to in-frame clones and leaves out a portion. Among about 2.4 million clones listed, 93% were seen once. Sequencing was carried out using naive CD4+ T cells from PBMCs. Subset noted: CD45RA+ positively selected. The receptors derive from a man aged 18 to 30 in good health. Some clones in this sample may be carry-over from other donors' samples.

This clone has more than one count but fewer than ten. The chain uses TRBV6-1 and TRBJ1-1; the match to TRBD1 covers 8 bases. Germline CDR1 reads MNHNS; CDR2 reads SASEGT. The CDR3 is 14 residues long. After removal of 2 bases from V and 5 bases from J, the junction contained 4 bases not matched to a gene. Here the CDR3 reads CASSELRGRTEAFF. The CDR3 DNA is TGTGCCAGCAGTGAACTCAGGGGGCGAACTGAAGCTTTCTTT.

The count of this clone is one. The rearrangement joins TRBV27 to TRBJ2-1; the D is unclear. The CDR3 runs 16 residues. V was pared by 5 bases and J by 9 bases, with 23 bases between. Germline CDR1 and CDR2: MNHEY and SMNVEV (reference sequence). The CDR3 region has the DNA TGTGCCAGCAGTCTAACCCGGGCAGTCGCGAAGGGTGAGCAGTTCTTC. Amino acid sequence: CASSLTRAVAKGEQFF.

With respect to this clone: This sample also contains other DNA sequences that code for the same CDR3. V gene TRBV7-3 combines with J gene TRBJ1-3; possible D gene TRBD1, 6 bases. Germline V gene sequence: CDR1 SGHTA, CDR2 FQGTGA. The CDR3 loop spans 14 amino acids. V was clipped by 3 bases and J by 4 bases, with 10 bases between them. The CDR3 region is CASSLGGPGNTIYF. In nucleotides, the CDR3 is TGTGCCAGCAGCTTGGGGGGCCCAGGAAACACCATATATTTT.

This clone has more than one count but fewer than ten. This sample includes further DNA sequences coding for the same CDR3. The chain uses TRBV5-1 and TRBJ2-1; D call uncertain. The CDR3 spans 13 residues. Looked up from germline, CDR1 is SGHRS and CDR2 is YFSETQ. Trimming cost V 0 bases and J 3 bases, with 4 bases left between them. CDR3 in DNA: TGCGCCAGCAGCTTGGACAGCTACAATGAGCAGTTCTTC. Its translation is CASSLDSYNEQFF.

The chain couples TRBV30 to TRBJ1-2; 12 bases fit TRBD1. Germline assignment: CDR1 GTSNPN and CDR2 SVGIG (reference sequence). This CDR3 is 15 amino acids long. The ends lost 0 bases at V and 3 bases at J; junction bases unmatched: 2. In DNA, the CDR3 is TGTGCCTGGAGTGTGGGACAGGGGGCGGACTATGGCTACACCTTC. This translates into CAWSVGQGADYGYTF.

V and J are TRBV28 and TRBJ2-5, with a possible D match to TRBD1 (6 bases). The germline CDR1 and CDR2 sequences are MDHEN and SYDVKM. CDR3 length equals 16 residues. V was pared by 2 bases and J by 1 base, with 14 bases between. The CDR3 coding sequence is TGTGCCAGCAGTTTAACCCCCAGGGGAACCCAAGAGACCCAGTACTTC. Translated: CASSLTPRGTQETQYF.

This chain uses TRBV15 with TRBJ1-5; D not certain. The germline gives CDR1 LNHNV, CDR2 YYDKDF (reference sequence). The V and J ends lost 6 bases and 2 bases respectively, with 5 bases between them. The CDR3 is made up of 12 amino acids. CDR3 in DNA: TGTGCCACCAGGGTGGGCAATCAGCCCCAGCATTTT. This translates into CATRVGNQPQHF.

Here the CDR3 DNA reads TGTGCCAGCAGCGTAGGTGGGTTCAGACAGGGGACTGGAAACACCATATATTTT. Translated: CASSVGGFRQGTGNTIYF. V and J are TRBV9 and TRBJ1-3; 8 positions agree with TRBD1. Germline lookup yields CDR1 SGDLS and CDR2 YYNGEE. V lost 0 bases to trimming and J lost 2 bases; unmatched junction nucleotides: 10. The CDR3 is 18 residues long.

This clone was observed a single time. This chain uses TRBV6-5 with TRBJ2-3; D remains ambiguous. CDR3 size: 10 residues. The V gene's germline CDR1 is MNHEY and CDR2 SVGAGI. Trimming cost V 10 bases and J 8 bases, with 10 bases left between them. In nucleotides, the CDR3 is TGTGCCACCGGTTTAGCTACGCAGTATTTT. Translating it yields CATGLATQYF.

The rearrangement uses TRBV18 and TRBJ2-7, with 8 bases fitting TRBD1. The CDR3 sequence is 15 residues long. Germline trimming cut 5 bases from V and 5 bases from J; bases unmatched to any gene: 11. Germline V gives CDR1 KGHSH, CDR2 LQKENI. This CDR3 reads CASSIRDRSLDEQYF. The CDR3 DNA sequence: TGTGCCAGCTCAATCCGGGACAGGAGCCTGGACGAGCAGTACTTC.

The rearrangement uses TRBV28 and TRBJ1-1, with D unresolved. The CDR3 has 15 residues. V was pared by 3 bases and J by 4 bases, with 15 bases between. Germline assignment: CDR1 MDHEN and CDR2 SYDVKM. The CDR3, as DNA: TGTGCCAGCAGTTTTGCGGGTTCAGGTTCCACTGAAGCTTTCTTT. Its protein product is CASSFAGSGSTEAFF. The whole variable domain, remainder taken from reference TRBV28 and TRBJ1-1, is DVKVTQSSRYLVKRTGEKVFLECVQDMDHENMFWYRQDPGLGLRLIYFSYDVKMKEKGDIPEGYSVSREKKERFSLILESASTNQTSMYLCASSFAGSGSTEAFFGQGTRLTVV.

The chain couples TRBV7-2 to TRBJ2-3; the D is unclear. In germline, CDR1 is SGHTA, CDR2 FQGNSA. V lost 5 bases to trimming and J lost 2 bases, with 11 bases between them. This CDR3 is 14 amino acids long. CDR3 sequence reads: CASSHRTYTDTQYF. CDR3 nucleotides: TGTGCCAGCAGCCATCGGACCTACACAGATACGCAGTATTTT.

The chain is built from TRBV19 and TRBJ2-3; maybe TRBD1 (6 bases). The CDR3 totals 14 residues. Looked up from germline, CDR1 is LNHDA and CDR2 is SQIVND (reference sequence). The V end was cut by 5 bases, the J end by 1 base, with 10 bases between. The CDR3 nucleotides read TGTGCCAGTAGTGGCGACAGGCGCACAGATACGCAGTATTTT. Its translation: CASSGDRRTDTQYF.

This rearrangement joins TRBV18 to TRBJ2-7; unclear D gene. The CDR3 contains 13 residues. Trimming took off 2 bases at V and 0 bases at J, with 5 bases between the two ends. CDR1 is KGHSH, CDR2 LQKENI, per germline. The CDR3 loop reads CASSPIASYEQYF. CDR3 bases: TGTGCCAGCTCACCAATCGCCTCCTACGAGCAGTACTTC. Full variable domain (rest looked up from reference TRBV18 and TRBJ2-7): NAGVMQNPRHLVRRRGQEARLRCSPMKGHSHVYWYRQLPEEGLKFMVYLQKENIIDESGMPKERFSAEFPKEGPSILRIQQVVRGDSAAYFCASSPIASYEQYFGPGTRLTVT.

This chain connects TRBV5-1 to TRBJ2-3, with D perhaps matching TRBD2 (5 bases). Trimming pared 4 bases from V and 5 bases from J, leaving 11 bases between. There are 13 residues in the CDR3. In germline, CDR1 is SGHRS, CDR2 YFSETQ. The CDR3 DNA reads TGCGCCAGCAGCCCCGCCGGGAAAGATACGCAGTATTTT. Its protein product is CASSPAGKDTQYF.

This sequence joins TRBV2 and TRBJ1-1; D gene uncertain. Germline V gives CDR1 SNHLY, CDR2 FYNNEI. Trimming took 3 bases from V and 5 from J, leaving 10 bases between them. The CDR3 consists of 13 residues. The CDR3 DNA sequence: TGTGCCAGCAGTGAGGAAATTTCGACTGAAGCTTTCTTT. Translated: CASSEEISTEAFF.

J is TRBJ1-5 and V is TRBV4-3; 7 nucleotides align to TRBD1. CDR1 LGHNA and CDR2 YSLEER come from the germline V gene. This CDR3 contains 16 residues. V dropped 4 bases and J dropped 4; count of bases not matched to a gene: 10. Here the CDR3 reads CASSLYRDSQNQPQHF. The CDR3 bases are TGCGCCAGCAGCCTATACCGGGACAGTCAAAATCAGCCCCAGCATTTT.